The 8 T cell receptor beta chains below all came from one sample that was sequenced in a study of T cells in Graves' hyperthyroidism and ophthalmopathy. Amplified TCR beta CDR3 regions came from RNA transcripts. First-round RT-PCR with HTBI primers amplified the TCR CDR3 region. TCRdb processed the multiplex PCR reads anew with MiXCR; each CDR3 protein has one entry. This table holds about 700,000 distinct CDR3 sequences, 45% found once. The sequenced sample consisted of peripheral blood or thyroid tissue (not recorded which). Receptors originate from an adult man with Graves' disease, either hyperthyroidism or ophthalmopathy (not recorded which).

J is TRBJ1-1 and V is TRBV7-9; tentative D call: TRBD1 (5 bases). The germline CDR1 and CDR2 sequences are SEHNR and FQNEAQ (reference sequence). V was trimmed by 2 bases and J by 1 base, leaving 14 bases between them. This CDR3 region has 16 residues. The CDR3 loop reads CASSLFSGTPNTEAFF. CDR3 DNA: TGTGCCAGCAGCTTATTCTCCGGGACTCCGAACACTGAAGCTTTCTTT. The variable domain in full, completed from reference TRBV7-9 and TRBJ1-1, reads DTGVSQNPRHKITKRGQNVTFRCDPISEHNRLYWYRQTLGQGPEFLTYFQNEAQLEKSRLLSDRFSAERPKGSFSTLEIQRTEQGDSAMYLCASSLFSGTPNTEAFFGQGTRLTVV.

This chain links TRBV5-8 with TRBJ1-5; a weak D match, TRBD1 (6 bases). The CDR3 totals 15 residues. Germline V gene sequence: CDR1 SGHTS, CDR2 YDEGEE. Trimming removed 4 bases from V and 0 bases from J, with 11 bases in between. The CDR3 reads CASSLDRSSNQPQHF. CDR3 nucleotide sequence: TGTGCCAGCAGCCTGGACAGAAGTAGCAATCAGCCCCAGCATTTT.

This clonotype is a singleton in its sample. A read error is likely, as this CDR3 ends without the conserved phenylalanine or tryptophan. V gene TRBV5-1 combines with J gene TRBJ1-3; the D is unclear. The V and J ends lost 0 bases and 4 bases respectively, with 14 bases between them. From germline, CDR1 is SGHRS and CDR2 YFSETQ. The CDR3 spans 16 residues. The DNA for the CDR3 is TGCGCCAGCAGCTTGGCCCCGGGAACGGGAGGAAACACCATATATTCT. It translates to CASSLAPGTGGNTIYS.

The chain couples TRBV10-3 to TRBJ1-5; possibly TRBD1 for D (6 bases). CDR3 length: 16 residues. Germline lookup yields CDR1 ENHRY and CDR2 SYGVKD. V lost 3 bases and J 3 bases, leaving 15 bases between the germline ends. CDR3 sequence: CAISDLDSDPNQPQHF. CDR3 DNA sequence: TGTGCCATCAGTGATTTGGACAGCGATCCCAATCAGCCCCAGCATTTT.

This clonotype appeared many times. The V gene is TRBV5-1, the J gene TRBJ1-6; no clear D gene. CDR1 SGHRS and CDR2 YFSETQ come from the germline V gene. The CDR3 is 15 residues long. V was shortened by 5 bases and J by 1 base, with 10 bases between the two germline ends. The CDR3 protein is CASRVGGSYNSPLHF. Here the CDR3 DNA reads TGCGCCAGCAGGGTAGGAGGGTCCTATAATTCACCCCTCCACTTT.

In this sample, this clonotype turned up many times. The chain couples TRBV7-8 to TRBJ1-3, with D uncertain. CDR3 size: 12 residues. Germline lookup yields CDR1 SGHVS and CDR2 FQNEAQ. V dropped 2 bases and J dropped 5 bases, with 4 bases sitting between them. The CDR3 nucleotides read TGTGCCAGCAGCTTAAACCGAAACACCATATATTTT. Protein sequence: CASSLNRNTIYF.

The chain is built from TRBV2 and TRBJ2-7; 8 nucleotides agree with TRBD1. The CDR3 spans 13 residues. Germline lookup yields CDR1 SNHLY and CDR2 FYNNEI. Germline trimming cut 5 bases from V and 5 bases from J; bases unmatched to any gene: 5. The CDR3 is CASSLWTGNEQYF. CDR3 in DNA: TGTGCCAGCAGTTTATGGACAGGGAACGAGCAGTACTTC.

The J gene is TRBJ1-4, the V gene TRBV5-6; the D gene is possibly TRBD1 (5 bases). CDR1 is SGHDT and CDR2 is YYEEEE in the germline V gene. Between the trimmed V and J ends, which lost 2 bases and 8 bases, there was a span of 13 bases. This CDR3 has 14 amino acids. CDR3 sequence (DNA): TGTGCCAGCAGCTTCAAAGGGGTAGAAGAAAAACTGTTTTTT. It yields the protein CASSFKGVEEKLFF.